One and the same sample provided the 26 T cell receptor beta chains below, sequenced in a study of T cell clonality in common variable immunodeficiency. Regarding the study as a whole: In common variable immunodeficiency, TCR beta chains reportedly carried fewer deletions and N-nucleotide insertions.

Profiled with immunoSEQ multiplex PCR; TCRdb holds only in-frame clones, not every one. The sample contains 25,000 to 30,000 clones, none of them singletons. These receptors are not linked to any known antigen. Sequences were obtained from peripheral blood mononuclear cells. The receptor set was obtained from a human donor with common variable immunodeficiency.

Of note for this clone: Read coverage stops 3 residues before the CDR3 terminus; the germline J gene supplies the remainder. The genes are TRBV5-1 and TRBJ2-5, with D unclear. Germline-derived CDR1 and CDR2 are SGHRS and YFSETQ. The V end was cut by 2 bases, the J end by 5 bases, with 13 bases between. The CDR3 is 14 residues long. The CDR3 loop reads CASSFQVGLETQYF. The sequenced part of the CDR3 DNA is TGCGCCAGCAGCTTCCAGGTTGGTTTGGAGACC.

This clone has a handful of counts. The observed sequence ends 3 residues before the CDR3 terminus, with the missing tail filled in from the germline J gene. The rearrangement uses TRBV19 and TRBJ2-5, with a tentative D call TRBD1 (5 bases). Germline loops: CDR1 LNHDA, CDR2 SQIVND (reference sequence). The CDR3 extends over 13 amino acids. V lost 8 bases and J 2 bases, leaving 12 bases between the germline ends. The sequenced part of the CDR3 DNA is TGTGCCAGTGCTTGGGGCAGACAAGAGACC. Its translation: CASAWGRQET. The full-length CDR3 reads as CASAWGRQETQYF.

This clone was counted ten times or more. The missing CDR3 end, 3 residues past where the read stops, is filled in from the germline J gene. The chain employs TRBV5-1 and TRBJ2-2; D is perhaps TRBD1 (5 bases). The length of the CDR3 is 15 residues. V gave up 2 bases and J gave up 0 bases, with 8 bases separating them. Germline V gene lookup returns CDR1 SGHRS and CDR2 YFSETQ. CDR3 in amino acids: CASSLGHSNTGELFF. The CDR3 DNA, read in part, is TGCGCCAGCAGCTTAGGACACTCGAACACCGGGGAG. Full variable domain (missing parts from reference TRBV5-1 and TRBJ2-2): KAGVTQTPRYLIKTRGQQVTLSCSPISGHRSVSWYQQTPGQGLQFLFEYFSETQRNKGNFPGRFSGRQFSNSRSEMNVSTLELGDSALYLCASSLGHSNTGELFFGEGSRLTVL.

To note about this clone: The read terminates 3 residues ahead of where the CDR3 ends, so the germline J gene completes it. The gene calls are TRBV2 and TRBJ2-7; TRBD2 is a possible D gene (5 bases). Germline V CDR1 and CDR2: SNHLY, FYNNEI. The CDR3 runs 16 residues. Trimming pared 2 bases from V and 0 bases from J, leaving 14 bases between. The CDR3 loop reads CASSERRAASSYEQYF. CDR3 bases read: TGTGCCAGCAGTGAAAGGCGAGCGGCTAGCTCCTACGAG.

To note about this clone: The read ends 3 residues shy of where the CDR3 ends; the end is completed using the germline J gene. J is TRBJ1-5 and V is TRBV19; D is perhaps TRBD1 (5 bases). Trimming shortened V by 5 bases and J by 6 bases, and 11 bases separated the two germline ends. The CDR3 is made up of 13 amino acids. The germline V gene has CDR1 LNHDA and CDR2 SQIVND (reference sequence). The covered CDR3 bases are TGTGCCAGTAGTTTTAGGGGAAGTCAGCCC. It translates to CASSFRGSQP. The entire CDR3 protein is CASSFRGSQPQHF.

This clone showed up just a few times. From the germline J gene comes the end of the CDR3, since the read stops 3 residues before it. This sequence joins TRBV5-1 and TRBJ2-5; 14 nucleotides align to TRBD2. This CDR3 is 15 amino acids long. The V gene end was trimmed by 3 bases and the J gene end by 5 bases; junction bases not matched to a gene: 3. CDR1 SGHRS and CDR2 YFSETQ come from the germline V gene. CDR3 in amino acids: CASSYGTSGSETQYF. The DNA read from the CDR3 is TGCGCCAGCAGCTACGGGACTAGCGGGAGTGAGACC.

Many counts were recorded for this clone. The read halts 3 residues ahead of the CDR3 end, with the missing end drawn from the germline J gene. The rearrangement links TRBV29-1 to TRBJ2-7; 7 positions agree with TRBD2. Germline CDR1 reads SQVTM; CDR2 reads ANQGSEA. The CDR3 is 14 residues long. With V trimmed by 5 bases and J by 2 bases, 9 bases remained unmatched. Incomplete CDR3 DNA: TGCAGCGTTCTGGGGGGAGGGGAAACCTACGAG. It yields the protein CSVLGGGETYE. The entire CDR3 sequence reads CSVLGGGETYEQYF.

This clone was picked up many times. The CDR3 loop reads CASSEALQWGGGQETQYF. CDR3 DNA (partial): TGTGCCAGCAGTGAAGCGCTTCAATGGGGGGGTGGGCAAGAGACC. The chain recombines TRBV2 with TRBJ2-5, with 7 bases lining up with TRBD2. Read data end 3 residues before the CDR3 end; the end is taken from the germline J gene. Germline CDR1 and CDR2: SNHLY and FYNNEI. V lost 0 bases to trimming and J lost 2 bases; unmatched junction nucleotides: 12. This CDR3 has 18 amino acids.

This clone was observed many times. Coverage ceases 3 residues before the CDR3 finishes, and the germline J gene fills in the end. V gene TRBV18 combines with J gene TRBJ1-1, with a possible D match to TRBD1 (5 bases). CDR3 length: 14 residues. Trimming removed 3 bases at V and 1 base at J, with 9 bases between. From germline, CDR1 is KGHSH and CDR2 LQKENI. The CDR3 bases that were read are TGTGCCAGCTCACCCACGGGGGAGAACACTGAA. This sequence encodes CASSPTGENTE. The whole CDR3 sequence is CASSPTGENTEAFF.

This clone was recorded at least ten times. The CDR3 sequence: CASSPAGNQPQHF. CDR3 DNA, as far as it was read: TGTGCCAGCTCACCAGCAGGGAATCAGCCC. The chain combines TRBV18 with TRBJ1-5, with D possibly being TRBD1 (5 bases). Read coverage stops 3 residues before the CDR3 terminus; the germline J gene supplies the remainder. The length of the CDR3 is 13 residues. V lost 2 bases and J lost 4, with 6 bases in between. Germline loops: CDR1 KGHSH, CDR2 LQKENI.

This clone was recorded a few times. The sequence runs out 3 residues before the end of the CDR3; the remainder is reconstructed from the germline J gene. The gene calls are TRBV19 and TRBJ1-5; D possibly corresponds to TRBD1 (6 bases). V gave up 6 bases and J gave up 4 bases, with 22 bases separating them. Germline V gene data show CDR1 as LNHDA and CDR2 as SQIVND (reference sequence). This CDR3 is built from 17 residues. The sequenced part of the CDR3 DNA is TGTGCCAGTAGATTGGGCCGGAAGCCGGGGACAAATCAGCCC. It yields the protein CASRLGRKPGTNQP. The entire CDR3 is CASRLGRKPGTNQPQHF.

There are many counts of this clone. The read finishes 3 residues shy of the CDR3 end, and the germline J gene is used to complete it. J is TRBJ2-1 and V is TRBV20-1; 8 positions match TRBD2. Germline V gene lookup returns CDR1 DFQATT and CDR2 SNEGSKA (reference sequence). J was trimmed by 8 bases and V by 0 bases; bases with no gene match: 6. This CDR3 has 14 residues. The CDR3 spells CSARESSGWDEQFF. The sequenced CDR3 bases are TGCAGTGCTAGAGAGTCTAGCGGGTGGGATGAG.

This clone turned up a few times. The read falls 3 residues short of the CDR3 end, and the missing part is taken from the germline J gene. This chain joins TRBV5-1 and TRBJ2-5; TRBD1 agrees at 12 bases. The CDR3 runs 17 residues. V shed 0 bases and J 5 bases; nucleotides not matched to a gene: 8. Germline CDR1 is SGHRS and CDR2 is YFSETQ. The covered CDR3 bases are TGCGCCAGCAGCTTGGCCCCGGGACAGGGGGCGGGTGAGACC. It codes for CASSLAPGQGAGET. The full CDR3 protein reads CASSLAPGQGAGETQYF.

This clone was counted only a few times. The DNA ends 3 residues before the CDR3 does, and the rest of the CDR3 is filled in from the germline J gene. This chain uses TRBV11-1 with TRBJ2-1, with TRBD1 matching over 7 bases. In germline, CDR1 is SGHAT, CDR2 FQDESV (reference sequence). After removal of 1 base from V and 3 bases from J, the junction contained 3 bases not matched to a gene. This CDR3 contains 15 residues. Incomplete CDR3 DNA: TGTGCCAGCAGCTTAGGACAGGGTAACTACAATGAG. This codes for CASSLGQGNYNE. The CDR3 in its entirety is CASSLGQGNYNEQFF.

This clone was seen a handful of times. The read gets to within 3 residues of the CDR3 end, and the germline J gene fills in the rest. The chain joins TRBV5-1 to TRBJ2-7; the match to TRBD1 covers 8 bases. V gave up 2 bases and J gave up 6 bases; unmatched junction bases: 4. Per the germline V gene, CDR1 is SGHRS and CDR2 is YFSETQ. The CDR3 contains 13 residues. The chain's CDR3 is CASSLGQGGEQYF. Partial CDR3 DNA: TGCGCCAGCAGCTTAGGACAGGGAGGCGAG.

This clone was observed many times. From the germline J gene comes the end of the CDR3, since the read stops 3 residues before it. The chain employs TRBV29-1 and TRBJ2-1; possible D gene TRBD1, 5 bases. V lost 3 bases, J lost 0 bases, and 9 bases lay in between. The CDR3 has 14 residues. CDR1 is SQVTM, CDR2 ANQGSEA, per germline. The CDR3 DNA, read in part, is TGCAGCGTTGAGACCGACAGCTCCTACAATGAG. It specifies CSVETDSSYNE. In full, the CDR3 is CSVETDSSYNEQFF.

This clone was seen a handful of times. The read stops 3 residues short of the end of the CDR3; the missing end is completed from the germline J gene. The rearrangement uses TRBV19 and TRBJ1-2; 8 nucleotides match TRBD1. Germline lookup yields CDR1 LNHDA and CDR2 SQIVND (reference sequence). The CDR3 consists of 14 residues. V gave up 5 bases and J gave up 5 bases; unmatched junction bases: 7. CDR3 DNA (partial): TGTGCCAGTAGTCCTCAGACAGGGGAGTATGGC. It encodes CASSPQTGEYG. Given in full, the CDR3 is CASSPQTGEYGYTF.

This clone was seen repeatedly, ten times or more. CDR3 bases read: TGTGCCAGTAGTATAAGGGACAGGCGATTGAACACCGGGGAG. As protein: CASSIRDRRLNTGE. The full CDR3 reads CASSIRDRRLNTGELFF. The chain links TRBV19 to TRBJ2-2; 8 bases map to TRBD1. The read stops 3 residues short of the end of the CDR3; the missing end is completed from the germline J gene. Per germline, CDR1 LNHDA and CDR2 SQIVND (reference sequence). This CDR3 has 17 residues. J gave up 1 base and V 2 bases, and 6 bases lay outside the gene matches.

Regarding this clone: Read data end 3 residues before the CDR3 end; the end is taken from the germline J gene. This chain uses TRBV7-2 with TRBJ2-7, with D possibly being TRBD1 or TRBD2 (5 bases each). V gave up 5 bases and J gave up 6 bases, with 20 bases separating them. The CDR3 consists of 15 residues. Germline CDR1 is SGHTA and CDR2 is FQGNSA. The CDR3 loop is CASSPVSSGRGEQYF. The part of the CDR3 DNA that was read is TGTGCCAGCAGCCCCGTCTCATCGGGAAGGGGCGAG.

This clone was recorded at least ten times. The CDR3 spells CASSLATGLASYEQYF. Partial CDR3 DNA: TGCGCCAGCAGCTTGGCTACAGGGTTGGCCTCCTACGAG. J is TRBJ2-7 and V is TRBV5-1; possible D gene TRBD1, 6 bases. The read terminates 3 residues before the CDR3 end, so the remaining end is supplied by the germline J gene. V was trimmed by 0 bases and J by 0 bases, leaving 13 bases between them. Per germline, CDR1 SGHRS and CDR2 YFSETQ. CDR3 length equals 16 residues.

This clone was found many times. CDR3 sequence reads: CASSTLTSGRVYTGELFF. The CDR3 DNA, read in part, is TGTGCCAGTAGTACTCTGACTAGCGGGAGGGTATACACCGGGGAG. The genes are TRBV19 and TRBJ2-2, with TRBD2 matching 14 bases. The CDR3 end is not reached by the read, which stops 3 residues before it; the germline J gene fills it in. The CDR3 length is 18 residues. J was trimmed by 3 bases and V by 4 bases; bases with no gene match: 7. CDR1 LNHDA and CDR2 SQIVND come from the germline V gene (reference sequence). Based on the CDR3 plus reference TRBV19 and TRBJ2-2, the full variable domain is DGGITQSPKYLFRKEGQNVTLSCEQNLNHDAMYWYRQDPGQGLRLIYYSQIVNDFQKGDIAEGYSVSREKKESFPLTVTSAQKNPTAFYLCASSTLTSGRVYTGELFFGEGSRLTVL.

This clone has ten or more counts. The read terminates 3 residues ahead of where the CDR3 ends, so the germline J gene completes it. The chain combines TRBV19 with TRBJ1-6; 8 bases map to TRBD1. The CDR3 has 14 amino acids. CDR1 and CDR2 (germline): LNHDA, SQIVND (reference sequence). With 9 bases clipped from V and 7 bases from J, the junction kept 8 bases outside the gene matches. CDR3 sequence: CASRRQGFNSPLHF. The CDR3 DNA, read in part, is TGTGCCAGCCGTCGACAGGGGTTCAATTCACCC. The complete variable domain, with remaining parts taken from reference TRBV19 and TRBJ1-6, reads DGGITQSPKYLFRKEGQNVTLSCEQNLNHDAMYWYRQDPGQGLRLIYYSQIVNDFQKGDIAEGYSVSREKKESFPLTVTSAQKNPTAFYLCASRRQGFNSPLHFGNGTRLTVT.

This clone showed up many times. The CDR3 goes on 3 residues after the read ends, and that part is filled in from the germline J gene. The V and J genes are TRBV10-1 and TRBJ2-7; 10 nucleotides align to TRBD2. V lost 2 bases and J lost 6; bases outside the gene matches: 7. This CDR3 is 15 amino acids long. Germline assignment: CDR1 WNHNN and CDR2 SYGVQD (reference sequence). The DNA read from the CDR3 is TGCGCCAGCAGTGAGGATGCTAGCGGGAGACGCGAG. It yields the protein CASSEDASGRRE. The full CDR3 sequence reads CASSEDASGRREQYF.

In regard to this clone: From the germline J gene comes the end of the CDR3, since the read stops 3 residues before it. The chain joins TRBV5-6 to TRBJ2-7; no reliable D call. The CDR3 is made up of 14 amino acids. V dropped 0 bases and J dropped 1 base, with 8 bases sitting between them. Germline V gives CDR1 SGHDT, CDR2 YYEEEE. The CDR3 DNA, read in part, is TGTGCCAGCAGCTTGGAGGGCCTGTCCTACGAG. Its translation is CASSLEGLSYE. The CDR3, in full, reads CASSLEGLSYEQYF.

This clone showed up just a few times. The CDR3 end is not reached by the read, which stops 3 residues before it; the germline J gene fills it in. This chain links TRBV5-1 with TRBJ2-1, with D maybe TRBD2 (6 bases). Trimming pared 2 bases from V and 0 bases from J, leaving 21 bases between. Germline V lookup: CDR1 SGHRS, CDR2 YFSETQ. The CDR3 is 19 residues long. The CDR3 loop reads CASSFPSVQRASSYNEQFF. The CDR3 DNA, read in part, is TGCGCCAGCAGCTTCCCTTCGGTGCAGCGGGCTAGCTCCTACAATGAG.

The table lists this clone with a few counts. With the read ending 3 residues before the CDR3 end, the germline J gene is used to fill in that end. The chain has TRBV19 and TRBJ2-2; 7 bases agree with TRBD2. The CDR3 is 17 amino acids. With V trimmed by 7 bases and J by 1 base, 12 bases remained unmatched. Germline values: CDR1 LNHDA, CDR2 SQIVND (reference sequence). The CDR3 sequence is CASMSPSGTLNTGELFF. Partial CDR3 DNA: TGTGCCAGTATGTCGCCTAGCGGAACCCTGAACACCGGGGAG.